This TCR beta chain was retrieved from a study of neurological immune-mediated disorders (dated by TCRdb to about 2019). For context, the study as a whole: Peripheral blood TCR-beta repertoires from patients with HTLV-I-associated myelopathy (HAM/TSP), patients with multiple sclerosis, and healthy controls were compared in the study using UMI-based sequencing. The 90 to 110 TCR-beta libraries covered PBMC samples along with longitudinal samples, technical triplicates, and paired sorted CD4+ and CD8+ T-cell subsets. The cohort was made up of about 65 subjects, consisting of roughly 14 HAM/TSP patients, some 34 multiple sclerosis patients and around 20 healthy controls. What the research found in general, with its limitations: No identical CDR3 amino acid sequences were shared among expanded clones across subjects, suggesting private TCR-beta repertoires in all groups. TCR clonal expansion was greatest in HAM/TSP patients and smallest in MS patients, who ranked below even healthy controls.

This clonotype was recorded at least ten times. Which antigen it targets is not known. Base qualities were left out, and no much larger clone turns up one base away. To synthesize cDNA, template-switch 5'RACE was performed with a primer carrying a 10-nucleotide random unique molecular identifier so that each TCR transcript was tagged. Each sequencing run produced over 170 million TCR-beta sequences covering 15-18 subjects. The RNeasy kit was used for extraction of total RNA. Using the KAPA Real-time Library Amplification kit, TCR-beta VDJ regions were amplified with primers for the TCR constant region and the 5'RACE anchor. Sample indexes and Illumina adaptors were added in a first PCR, and a second PCR then increased library yield. After Ampure bead purification, the roughly 650 bp TCR product was size-selected on a 2% E-gel SizeSelection system. Before pooling, library quality was checked on a Bioanalyzer, concentration was measured with Qubit, and libraries were quantified with the Kapa Library Quantification kit. An Illumina HiSeq 2500 sequenced the libraries paired-end 2 x 150 bp. To increase sequence diversity, about 25-30% phiX was spiked into each library pool. The source study handled its data this way. Quality-filtered reads were processed with the UMI-based MiGEC pipeline, which removed over 75% of raw TCR sequences during error correction. IMGT germline references were used for alignment of VDJ genes, and clonotypes were defined by a unique CDR3 amino acid sequence together with V-J genes. Clonal expansion, Shannon diversity and CDR3 relatedness were evaluated with VDJtools (CalcPairwiseDistances, ClusterSamples), while phylogenetic trees were built in CLCbio workbench. A clone was classed as expanded if it had 8 or more unique UMIs, a cutoff based on coefficient-of-variation modelling across technical triplicates. TCRdb redid the processing of the public reads, applying fastp at Q25 and MiXCR, and retained in-frame beta chains. All rows with the same CDR3 protein become a single entry with the most common DNA and genes. The V and J calls follow TCRdb's processing rather than the paper's. For this sample there are about 79,000 distinct CDR3 sequences; about 14% appear just once. Of the sample, approximately 7.5% falls within the top ten clones.

Healthy controls were blood bank volunteers in Maryland, USA. For the unsorted PBMC libraries, 2 million PBMCs were stored in RNAlater at -80 degrees C until RNA extraction and were used to generate the libraries. PBMCs were separated from peripheral blood using Ficoll-Hypaque density gradient centrifugation and then cryopreserved in liquid nitrogen. Deletion took 2 bases off V and 2 bases off J, with a span of 10 bases between the germline ends. The germline V gene supplies CDR1 SGHRS and CDR2 YFSETQ. The CDR3 starts with the cysteine, ends with the phenylalanine, and has 14 residues. Only the CDR3 DNA is retained, 42 bases long and in frame from the first base.

The V and J segments used are TRBV5-1 and TRBJ1-1, with no confidently assigned D gene. This receptor was identified in a woman aged 45-65 years in good health. Sequences were obtained from PBMCs. The CDR3 amino acid sequence is: CASSLRHPNTEAFF. The nucleotide sequence reads as follows: TGCGCCAGCAGCTTACGACATCCTAACACTGAAGCTTTCTTT.